The 10 T cell receptor beta chains reported below all come from one sample, sequenced in a study of T cells in Graves' hyperthyroidism and ophthalmopathy. From RNA transcripts, TCR beta CDR3 regions were amplified. Carried out on the TCR CDR3, a first-round RT-PCR used the HTBI primer set. TCRdb itself ran the multiplex PCR reads through MiXCR, one entry per CDR3 protein. Of roughly 650,000 distinct CDR3 sequences in the sample, 16% were seen once. The specimen sequenced was blood. Every receptor here comes from a woman in her 40s with Graves' ophthalmopathy.

This clonotype showed up just a few times. The V and J genes are TRBV29-1 and TRBJ2-1, with a weak D call TRBD2 (6 bases). The germline gives CDR1 SQVTM, CDR2 ANQGSEA. There are 15 residues in the CDR3. In DNA, the CDR3 is TGCAGTGTCCCCTCGGGCGGGATTTCCTACAATGAGCAGTTCTTC. This sequence encodes CSVPSGGISYNEQFF.

This clonotype was recorded many times. The gene calls are TRBV28 and TRBJ1-1, with D maybe TRBD1 (6 bases). The CDR3 runs to 14 residues. Germline V CDR1 and CDR2: MDHEN, SYDVKM. Trimming left V 6 bases short and J 12 bases short, with 23 bases between. The CDR3 region has the DNA TGTGCCAGCAGCCCAGGACACCTAACAGGGAGGACTTTCTTT. This gives the protein CASSPGHLTGRTFF.

The chain couples TRBV20-1 to TRBJ2-7; 13 positions agree with TRBD2. The DNA end is more similar to TRBJ2-1, so the J call may be wrong. This CDR3 comprises 19 residues. The V gene's germline CDR1 is DFQATT and CDR2 SNEGSKA (reference sequence). In DNA form, the CDR3 reads TGCAGTGCGCGAGGATCTGGGACTAGCGGGAAACGGGTAGCTTACGAGCAGTTCTTC. Protein product: CSARGSGTSGKRVAYEQFF.

The chain couples TRBV11-2 to TRBJ2-2; 12 positions match TRBD2. Unmatched junction bases numbered 8, after V lost 5 bases and J lost 7 bases. This CDR3 is built from 16 residues. Germline lookup yields CDR1 SGHAT and CDR2 FQNNGV. The CDR3 nucleotides are TGTGCCAGCAGCCGATCTAGCGGGAGGGCCGGCGGGGAGCTGTTTTTT. Protein product: CASSRSSGRAGGELFF.

This clonotype was observed many times. The chain employs TRBV11-2 and TRBJ1-1; D is ambiguous. The CDR3 contains 13 residues. Germline lookup yields CDR1 SGHAT and CDR2 FQNNGV. Trimming took off 3 bases at V and 6 bases at J, with 11 bases between the two ends. The CDR3 reads CASSFLQSAEAFF. The CDR3 nucleotides are TGTGCCAGCAGCTTTTTACAGTCGGCTGAAGCTTTCTTT.

The chain uses TRBV5-1 and TRBJ2-7; 7 nucleotides line up with TRBD1. V lost 4 bases to trimming and J lost 3 bases; unmatched junction nucleotides: 13. This CDR3 spans 16 amino acids. CDR1 SGHRS and CDR2 YFSETQ come from the germline V gene. The CDR3 loop reads CASSGTTGRGNYEQYF. CDR3 coding DNA: TGCGCCAGCAGCGGGACGACAGGGAGAGGGAACTACGAGCAGTACTTC.

This clonotype has more than one count but fewer than ten. This sequence joins TRBV6-1 and TRBJ1-5, with D possibly TRBD1 on 5 matching bases. CDR1 and CDR2 from the germline V gene are MNHNS and SASEGT. This CDR3 is built from 17 residues. The V end lost 6 bases, the J end lost 0 bases, and 18 bases lay between the germline ends. The CDR3 bases are TGTGCCAGCAGCCCAAGGGGAGGGTACGGTAGCAATCAGCCCCAGCATTTT. Residues: CASSPRGGYGSNQPQHF.

V and J are TRBV18 and TRBJ2-4; tentatively, D is TRBD1 (5 bases). The CDR3 sequence is 12 residues long. Germline V gene lookup returns CDR1 KGHSH and CDR2 LQKENI. Trimming removed 3 bases from V and 6 bases from J, with 6 bases in between. Here the CDR3 reads CASSPDTNIQYF. In DNA form, the CDR3 reads TGTGCCAGCTCACCGGACACAAACATTCAGTACTTC.

The chain uses TRBV7-8 and TRBJ2-2; D is possibly TRBD2 (5 bases). This CDR3 has 15 residues. CDR1 is SGHVS and CDR2 is FQNEAQ in the germline V gene. The ends were cut back, 1 base at V and 0 bases at J, with 6 bases in the middle. This CDR3 is CASSLGRANTGELFF. The CDR3 bases are TGTGCCAGCAGCTTAGGGCGGGCGAACACCGGGGAGCTGTTTTTT.

This clonotype was observed at least ten times. This chain connects TRBV18 to TRBJ2-7; possible D gene TRBD2, 5 bases. The V gene's germline CDR1 is KGHSH and CDR2 LQKENI. The CDR3 spans 14 residues. V was shortened by 6 bases and J by 3 bases, with 15 bases between the two germline ends. The CDR3 DNA follows: TGTGCCAGCTCGCCCGCCGGGGTTGGCTACGAGCAGTACTTC. Translated, it gives CASSPAGVGYEQYF.